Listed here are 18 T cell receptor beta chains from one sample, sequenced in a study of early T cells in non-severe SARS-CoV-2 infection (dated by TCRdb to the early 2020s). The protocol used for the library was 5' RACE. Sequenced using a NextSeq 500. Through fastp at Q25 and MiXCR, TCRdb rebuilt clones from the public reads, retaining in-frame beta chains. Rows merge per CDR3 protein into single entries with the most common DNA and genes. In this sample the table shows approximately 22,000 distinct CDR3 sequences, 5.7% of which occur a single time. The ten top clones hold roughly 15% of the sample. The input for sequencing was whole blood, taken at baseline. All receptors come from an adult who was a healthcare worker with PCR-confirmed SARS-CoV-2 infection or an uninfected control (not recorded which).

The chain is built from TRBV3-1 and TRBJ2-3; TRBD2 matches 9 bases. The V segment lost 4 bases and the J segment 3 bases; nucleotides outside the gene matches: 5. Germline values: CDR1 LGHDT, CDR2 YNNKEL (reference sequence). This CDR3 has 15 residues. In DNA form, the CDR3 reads TGTGCCAGCAGCCCTCCGGGACTAGCAACAGATACGCAGTATTTT. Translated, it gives CASSPPGLATDTQYF.

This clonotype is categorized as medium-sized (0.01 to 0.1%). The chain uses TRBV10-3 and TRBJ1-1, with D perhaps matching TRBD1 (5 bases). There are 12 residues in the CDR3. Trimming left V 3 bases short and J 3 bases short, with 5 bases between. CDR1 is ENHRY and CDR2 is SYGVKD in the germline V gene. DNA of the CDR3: TGTGCCATCAGTGACAGGGACACTGAAGCTTTCTTT. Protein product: CAISDRDTEAFF.

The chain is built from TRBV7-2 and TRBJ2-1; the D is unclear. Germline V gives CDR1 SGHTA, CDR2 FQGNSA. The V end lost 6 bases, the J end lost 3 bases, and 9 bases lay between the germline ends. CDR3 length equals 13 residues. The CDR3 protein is CASRPTGYNEQFF. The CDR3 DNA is TGTGCCAGCAGACCGACTGGCTACAATGAGCAGTTCTTC.

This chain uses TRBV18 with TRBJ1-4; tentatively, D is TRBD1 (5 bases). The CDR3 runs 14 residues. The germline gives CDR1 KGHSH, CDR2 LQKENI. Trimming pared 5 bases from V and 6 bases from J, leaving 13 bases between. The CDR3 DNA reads TGTGCCAGCTCAGGCGGGACCGATGATGAAAAACTGTTTTTT. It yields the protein CASSGGTDDEKLFF.

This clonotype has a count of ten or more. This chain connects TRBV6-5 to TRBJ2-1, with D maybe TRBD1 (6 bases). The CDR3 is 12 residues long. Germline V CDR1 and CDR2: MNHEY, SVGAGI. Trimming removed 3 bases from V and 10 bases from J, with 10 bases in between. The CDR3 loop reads CASSYVRGEQFF. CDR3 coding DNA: TGTGCCAGCAGTTATGTTAGGGGGGAGCAGTTCTTC.

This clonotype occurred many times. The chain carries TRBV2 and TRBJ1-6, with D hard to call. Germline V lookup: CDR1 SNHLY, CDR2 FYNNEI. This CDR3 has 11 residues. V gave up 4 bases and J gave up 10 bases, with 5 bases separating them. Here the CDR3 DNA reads TGTGCCAGCAGTGGATCCTCACCCCTCCACTTT. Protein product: CASSGSSPLHF.

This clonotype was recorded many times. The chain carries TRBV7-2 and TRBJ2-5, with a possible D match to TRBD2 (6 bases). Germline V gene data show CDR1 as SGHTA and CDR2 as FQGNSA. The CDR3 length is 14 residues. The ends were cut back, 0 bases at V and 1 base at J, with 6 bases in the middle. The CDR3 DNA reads TGTGCCAGCAGCTTAGCGGGGGGCCAAGAGACCCAGTACTTC. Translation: CASSLAGGQETQYF.

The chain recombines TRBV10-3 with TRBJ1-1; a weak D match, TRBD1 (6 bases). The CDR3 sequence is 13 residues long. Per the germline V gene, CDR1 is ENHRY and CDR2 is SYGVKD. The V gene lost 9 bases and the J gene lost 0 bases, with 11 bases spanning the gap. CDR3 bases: TGTGCCATAAGGACAGACTTGAACACTGAAGCTTTCTTT. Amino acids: CAIRTDLNTEAFF.

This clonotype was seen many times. CDR3 sequence: CASSPTDGGFGFGQYF. The CDR3 DNA follows: TGTGCCAGCAGTCCAACGGACGGGGGCTTTGGGTTCGGGCAGTACTTC. The chain has TRBV6-6 and TRBJ2-7, with D perhaps TRBD1 or TRBD2 (6 bases each). The V and J ends lost 5 bases and 9 bases respectively, with 26 bases between them. This CDR3 has 16 residues. The germline V gene encodes CDR1 MNHNY and CDR2 SVGAGI (reference sequence).

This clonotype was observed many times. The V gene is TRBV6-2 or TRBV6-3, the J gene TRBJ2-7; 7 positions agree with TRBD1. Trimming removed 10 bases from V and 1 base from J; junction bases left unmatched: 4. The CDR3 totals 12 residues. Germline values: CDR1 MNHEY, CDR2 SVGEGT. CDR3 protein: CATTTGSYEQYF. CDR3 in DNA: TGTGCCACAACGACAGGGTCCTACGAGCAGTACTTC.

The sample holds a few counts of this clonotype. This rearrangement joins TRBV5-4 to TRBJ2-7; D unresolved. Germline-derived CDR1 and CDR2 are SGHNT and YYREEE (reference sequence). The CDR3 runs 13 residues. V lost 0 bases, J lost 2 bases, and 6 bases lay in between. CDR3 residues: CASSLVRTYEQYF. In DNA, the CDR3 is TGTGCCAGCAGCTTGGTTAGGACCTACGAGCAGTACTTC.

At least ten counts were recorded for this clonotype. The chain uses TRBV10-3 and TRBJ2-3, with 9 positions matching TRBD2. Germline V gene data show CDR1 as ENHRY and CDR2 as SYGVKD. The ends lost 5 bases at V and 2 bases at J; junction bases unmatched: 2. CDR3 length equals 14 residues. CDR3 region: CAISSSGDTDTQYF. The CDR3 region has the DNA TGTGCCATCAGTTCTAGCGGGGACACAGATACGCAGTATTTT.

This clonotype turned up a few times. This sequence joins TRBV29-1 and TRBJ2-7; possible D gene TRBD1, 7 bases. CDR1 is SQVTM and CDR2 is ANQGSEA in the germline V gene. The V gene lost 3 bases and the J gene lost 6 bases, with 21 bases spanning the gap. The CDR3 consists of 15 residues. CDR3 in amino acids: CSVDTRGTALSEQYF. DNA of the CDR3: TGCAGCGTTGACACCCGGGGGACAGCCCTCTCCGAGCAGTACTTC.

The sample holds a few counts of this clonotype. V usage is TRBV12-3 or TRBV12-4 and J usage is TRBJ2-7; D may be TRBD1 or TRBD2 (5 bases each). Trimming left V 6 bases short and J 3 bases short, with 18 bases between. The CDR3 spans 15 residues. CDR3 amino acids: CASSRDPGAVYEQYF. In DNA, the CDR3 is TGTGCCAGCAGCCGGGACCCCGGGGCAGTCTACGAGCAGTACTTC.

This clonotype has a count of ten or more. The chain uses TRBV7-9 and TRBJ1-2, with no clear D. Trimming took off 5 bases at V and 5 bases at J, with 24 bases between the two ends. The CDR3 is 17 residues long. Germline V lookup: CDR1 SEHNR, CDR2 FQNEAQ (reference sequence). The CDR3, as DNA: TGTGCCAGCAGCGTCGAGGTACCAGTTCCGCCGTTTTATGGCTACACCTTC. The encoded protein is CASSVEVPVPPFYGYTF. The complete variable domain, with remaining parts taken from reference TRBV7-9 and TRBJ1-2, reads DTGVSQNPRHKITKRGQNVTFRCDPISEHNRLYWYRQTLGQGPEFLTYFQNEAQLEKSRLLSDRFSAERPKGSFSTLEIQRTEQGDSAMYLCASSVEVPVPPFYGYTFGSGTRLTVV.

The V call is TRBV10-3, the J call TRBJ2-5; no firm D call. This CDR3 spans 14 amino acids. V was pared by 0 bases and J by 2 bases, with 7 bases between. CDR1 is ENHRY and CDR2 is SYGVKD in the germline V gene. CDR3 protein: CAISESNKQETQYF. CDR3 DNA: TGTGCCATCAGTGAGTCGAACAAACAAGAGACCCAGTACTTC.

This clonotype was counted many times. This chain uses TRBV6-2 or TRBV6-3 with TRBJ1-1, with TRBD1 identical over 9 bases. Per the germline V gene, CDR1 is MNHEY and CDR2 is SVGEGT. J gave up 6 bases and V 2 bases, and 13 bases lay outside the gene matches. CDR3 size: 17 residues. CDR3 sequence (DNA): TGTGCCAGCAGTTACCTCACACAGGGGGCAGGTTACGCTGAAGCTTTCTTT. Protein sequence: CASSYLTQGAGYAEAFF.

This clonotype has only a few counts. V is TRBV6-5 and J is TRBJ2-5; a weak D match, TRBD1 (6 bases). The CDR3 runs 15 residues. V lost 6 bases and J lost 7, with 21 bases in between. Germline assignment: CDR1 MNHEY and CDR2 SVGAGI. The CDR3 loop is CASRSDRRKEGTQYF. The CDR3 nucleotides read TGTGCCAGCAGGTCTGACAGGAGGAAGGAAGGGACCCAGTACTTC.